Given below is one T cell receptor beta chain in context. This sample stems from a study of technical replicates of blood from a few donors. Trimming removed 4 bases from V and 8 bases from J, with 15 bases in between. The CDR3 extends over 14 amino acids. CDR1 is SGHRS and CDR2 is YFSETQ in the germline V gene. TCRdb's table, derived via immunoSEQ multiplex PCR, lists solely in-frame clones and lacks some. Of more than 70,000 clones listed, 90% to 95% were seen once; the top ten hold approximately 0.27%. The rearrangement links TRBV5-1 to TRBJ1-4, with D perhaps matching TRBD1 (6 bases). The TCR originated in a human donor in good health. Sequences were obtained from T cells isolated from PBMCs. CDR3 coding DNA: TGCGCCAGCAGCGAACAGGGAAGCAGCGAAAAACTGTTTTTT. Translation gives CASSEQGSSEKLFF.